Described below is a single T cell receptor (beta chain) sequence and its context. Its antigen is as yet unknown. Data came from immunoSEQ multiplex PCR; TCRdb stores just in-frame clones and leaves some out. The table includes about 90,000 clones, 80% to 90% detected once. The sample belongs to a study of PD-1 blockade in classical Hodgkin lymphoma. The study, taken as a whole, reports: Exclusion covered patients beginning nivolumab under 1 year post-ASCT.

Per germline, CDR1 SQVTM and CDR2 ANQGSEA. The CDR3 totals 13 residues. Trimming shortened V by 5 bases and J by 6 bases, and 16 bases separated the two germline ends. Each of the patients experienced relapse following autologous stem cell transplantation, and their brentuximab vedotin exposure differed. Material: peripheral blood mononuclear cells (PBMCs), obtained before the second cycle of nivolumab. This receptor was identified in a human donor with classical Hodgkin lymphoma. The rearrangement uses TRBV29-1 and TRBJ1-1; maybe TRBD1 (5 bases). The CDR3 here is CSVTDRGGAEAFF. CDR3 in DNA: TGCAGCGTTACCGACAGAGGAGGTGCTGAAGCTTTCTTT.